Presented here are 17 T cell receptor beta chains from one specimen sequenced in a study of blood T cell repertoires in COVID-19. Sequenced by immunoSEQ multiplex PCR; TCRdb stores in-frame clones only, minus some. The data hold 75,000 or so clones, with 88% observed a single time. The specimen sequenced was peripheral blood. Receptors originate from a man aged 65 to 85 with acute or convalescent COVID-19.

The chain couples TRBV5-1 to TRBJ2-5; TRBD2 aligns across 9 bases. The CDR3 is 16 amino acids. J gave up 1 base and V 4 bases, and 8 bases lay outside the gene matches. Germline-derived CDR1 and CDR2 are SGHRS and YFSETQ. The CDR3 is CASSPLASGVQETQYF. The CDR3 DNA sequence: TGCGCCAGCAGCCCCCTAGCTAGCGGGGTCCAAGAGACCCAGTACTTC.

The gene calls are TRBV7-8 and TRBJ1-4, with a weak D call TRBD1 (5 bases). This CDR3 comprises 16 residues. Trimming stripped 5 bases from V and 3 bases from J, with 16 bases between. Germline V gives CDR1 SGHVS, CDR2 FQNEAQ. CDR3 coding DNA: TGTGCCAGCAGCCCCAACTCAGGGTCGTCTAATGAAAAACTGTTTTTT. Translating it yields CASSPNSGSSNEKLFF. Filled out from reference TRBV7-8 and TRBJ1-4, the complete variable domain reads GAGVSQSPRYKVAKRGQDVALRCDPISGHVSLFWYQQALGQGPEFLTYFQNEAQLDKSGLPSDRFFAERPEGSVSTLKIQRTQQEDSAVYLCASSPNSGSSNEKLFFGSGTQLSVL.

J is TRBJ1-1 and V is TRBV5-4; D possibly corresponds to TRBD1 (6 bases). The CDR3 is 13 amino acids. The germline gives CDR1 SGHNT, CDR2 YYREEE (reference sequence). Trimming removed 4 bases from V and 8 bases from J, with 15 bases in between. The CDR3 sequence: CASSGGRGREAFF. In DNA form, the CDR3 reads TGTGCCAGCAGCGGGGGCAGGGGTCGGGAAGCTTTCTTT. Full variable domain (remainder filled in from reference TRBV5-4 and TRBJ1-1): ETGVTQSPTHLIKTRGQQVTLRCSSQSGHNTVSWYQQALGQGPQFIFQYYREEENGRGNFPPRFSGLQFPNYSSELNVNALELDDSALYLCASSGGRGREAFFGQGTRLTVV.

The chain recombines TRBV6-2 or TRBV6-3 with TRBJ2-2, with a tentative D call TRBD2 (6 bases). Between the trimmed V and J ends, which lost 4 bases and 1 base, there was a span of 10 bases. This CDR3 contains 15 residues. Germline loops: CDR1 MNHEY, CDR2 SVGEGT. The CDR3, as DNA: TGTGCCAGCAGTTCCGCGGGGAAGAACACCGGGGAGCTGTTTTTT. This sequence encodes CASSSAGKNTGELFF.

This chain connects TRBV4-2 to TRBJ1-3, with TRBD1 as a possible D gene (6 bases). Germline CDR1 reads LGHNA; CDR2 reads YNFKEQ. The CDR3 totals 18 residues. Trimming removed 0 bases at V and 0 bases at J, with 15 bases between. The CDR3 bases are TGTGCCAGCAGCCAAGAGGGGGCAGGGGAGTTCTCTGGAAACACCATATATTTT. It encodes CASSQEGAGEFSGNTIYF.

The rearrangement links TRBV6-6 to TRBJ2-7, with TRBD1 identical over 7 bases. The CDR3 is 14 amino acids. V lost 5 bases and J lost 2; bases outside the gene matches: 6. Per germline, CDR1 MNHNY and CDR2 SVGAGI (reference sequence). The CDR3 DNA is TGTGCCAGCAGTCCCCCGGGACAGACCTACGAGCAGTACTTC. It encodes CASSPPGQTYEQYF.

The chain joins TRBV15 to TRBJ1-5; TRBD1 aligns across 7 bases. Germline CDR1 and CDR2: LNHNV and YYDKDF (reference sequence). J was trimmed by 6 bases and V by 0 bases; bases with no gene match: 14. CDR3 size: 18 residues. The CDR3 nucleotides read TGTGCCACCAGCAGAGAGGGGGATATCCAGGGACAGCGTCAGCCCCAGCATTTT. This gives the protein CATSREGDIQGQRQPQHF.

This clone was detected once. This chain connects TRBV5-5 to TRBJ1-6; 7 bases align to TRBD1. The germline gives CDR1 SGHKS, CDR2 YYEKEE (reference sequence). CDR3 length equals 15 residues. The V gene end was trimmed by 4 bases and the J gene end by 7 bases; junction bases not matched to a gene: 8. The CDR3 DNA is TGTGCCAGCAGCCGGACAGGACCACTGAATTCACCCCTCCACTTT. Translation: CASSRTGPLNSPLHF.

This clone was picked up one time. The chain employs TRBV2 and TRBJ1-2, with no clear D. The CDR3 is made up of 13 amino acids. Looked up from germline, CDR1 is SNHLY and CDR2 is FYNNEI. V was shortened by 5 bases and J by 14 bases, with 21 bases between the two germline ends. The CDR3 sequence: CASSFLSLVLQTF. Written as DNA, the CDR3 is TGTGCCAGCAGTTTCCTTTCTCTGGTTCTTCAGACCTTC.

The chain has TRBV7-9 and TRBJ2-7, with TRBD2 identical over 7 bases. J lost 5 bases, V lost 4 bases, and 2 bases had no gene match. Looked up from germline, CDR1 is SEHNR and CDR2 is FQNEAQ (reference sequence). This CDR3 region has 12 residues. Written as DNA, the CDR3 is TGTGCCAGCAGCTCCACTAGCGACGAGCAGTACTTC. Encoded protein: CASSSTSDEQYF.

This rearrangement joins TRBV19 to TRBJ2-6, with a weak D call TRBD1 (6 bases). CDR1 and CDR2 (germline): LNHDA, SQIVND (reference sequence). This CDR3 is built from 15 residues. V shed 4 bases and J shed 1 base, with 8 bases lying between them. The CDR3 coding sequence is TGTGCCAGTAGTAACAGGGAATCTGGGGCCAACGTCCTGACTTTC. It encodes CASSNRESGANVLTF. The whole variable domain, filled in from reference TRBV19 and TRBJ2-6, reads DGGITQSPKYLFRKEGQNVTLSCEQNLNHDAMYWYRQDPGQGLRLIYYSQIVNDFQKGDIAEGYSVSREKKESFPLTVTSAQKNPTAFYLCASSNRESGANVLTFGAGSRLTVL.

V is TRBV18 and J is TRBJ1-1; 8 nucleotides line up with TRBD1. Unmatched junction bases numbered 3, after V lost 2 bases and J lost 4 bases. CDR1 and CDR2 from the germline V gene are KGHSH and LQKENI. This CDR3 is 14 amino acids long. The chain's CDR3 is CASSPGQGGTEAFF. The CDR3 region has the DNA TGTGCCAGCTCACCAGGACAGGGTGGCACTGAAGCTTTCTTT.

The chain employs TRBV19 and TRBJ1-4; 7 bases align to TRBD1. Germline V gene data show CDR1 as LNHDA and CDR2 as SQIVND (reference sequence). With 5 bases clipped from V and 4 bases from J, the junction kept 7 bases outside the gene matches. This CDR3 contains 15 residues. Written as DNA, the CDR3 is TGTGCCAGTAGTCCCGAGACAGGGATTAATGAAAAACTGTTTTTT. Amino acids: CASSPETGINEKLFF.

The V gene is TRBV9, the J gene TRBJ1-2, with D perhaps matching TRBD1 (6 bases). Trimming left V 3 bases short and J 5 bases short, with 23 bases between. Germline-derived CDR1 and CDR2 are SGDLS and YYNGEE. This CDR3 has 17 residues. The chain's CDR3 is CASSGEDQGKSSYGYTF. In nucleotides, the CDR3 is TGTGCCAGCAGCGGGGAAGATCAGGGGAAGAGCTCTTATGGCTACACCTTC.

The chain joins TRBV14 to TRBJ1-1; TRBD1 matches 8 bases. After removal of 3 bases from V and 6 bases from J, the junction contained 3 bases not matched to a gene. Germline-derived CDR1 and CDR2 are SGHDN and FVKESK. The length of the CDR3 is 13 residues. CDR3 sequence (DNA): TGTGCCAGCAGCCAGGGACAGGTCCCTGAAGCTTTCTTT. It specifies CASSQGQVPEAFF.

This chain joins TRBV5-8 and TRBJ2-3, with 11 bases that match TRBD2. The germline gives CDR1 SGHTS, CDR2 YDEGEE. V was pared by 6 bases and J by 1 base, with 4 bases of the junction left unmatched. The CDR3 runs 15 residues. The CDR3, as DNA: TGTGCCAGCACCCCGGGACTAGCGGGCACAGATACGCAGTATTTT. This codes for CASTPGLAGTDTQYF.

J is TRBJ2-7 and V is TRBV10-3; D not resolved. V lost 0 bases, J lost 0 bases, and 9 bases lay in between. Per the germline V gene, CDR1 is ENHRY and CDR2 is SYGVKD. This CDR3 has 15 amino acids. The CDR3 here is CAISESKDSSYEQYF. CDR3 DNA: TGTGCCATCAGTGAGTCGAAAGATAGCTCCTACGAGCAGTACTTC.